The clone carrying this TCR beta chain was recorded at least ten times. Antigen specificity is unknown. Library preparation (for TCRbeta) was performed with unique molecular identifiers. Each CDR3 protein is one row after TCRdb ran MiXCR on the PCR reads. Here the sample spans some 300,000 distinct CDR3 sequences, roughly 7.8% being singletons. This specimen belongs to a study of T-cell reconstitution after alpha-beta-depleted transplantation in children. Findings and limits, study-wide: About two months after transplant, alpha-beta T cells reportedly came from several hundred expanded graft clones. T-cell numbers and diversity, one year after transplant, stemmed largely from T cells that were newly produced.

The germline V gene encodes CDR1 SGHRS and CDR2 YFSETQ. This CDR3 spans 17 amino acids. Trimming removed 4 bases at V and 3 bases at J, with 20 bases between. The sequence came from a female patient aged 2-9 years who had a stem cell transplant for Fanconi anemia, so the T cells may come from the graft donor. The sample here was peripheral blood, taken 360 days after TCRalphabeta/CD19-depleted stem cell transplant. J is TRBJ2-1 and V is TRBV5-1; the D is unclear. CDR3 loop: CASSKNPTARYYNEQFF. CDR3 DNA sequence: TGCGCCAGCAGCAAAAACCCGACGGCCAGGTACTACAATGAGCAGTTCTTC. The variable domain in full, completed from reference TRBV5-1 and TRBJ2-1, reads KAGVTQTPRYLIKTRGQQVTLSCSPISGHRSVSWYQQTPGQGLQFLFEYFSETQRNKGNFPGRFSGRQFSNSRSEMNVSTLELGDSALYLCASSKNPTARYYNEQFFGPGTRLTVL.